What follows are 10 T cell receptor beta chains derived from one specimen sequenced in a study of T-cell reconstitution after alpha-beta-depleted transplantation in children. Unique molecular identifiers were used in preparing the TCRbeta library. TCRdb fed the PCR reads into MiXCR, producing one record per CDR3 protein. The sample holds roughly 100,000 distinct CDR3 sequences, 6.5% to 8.5% seen once. The source was PBMCs from the stem cell graft donor, collected from the stem cell graft. All receptors come from a human donor who donated a stem cell graft to a child with congenital amegakaryocytic thrombocytopenia.

This clonotype was recorded at least ten times. The CDR3 nucleotides are TGCAGTGCTAGAGGCCCGGGAGCGGGGGTTGTCTCCTACAATGAGCAGTTCTTC. Its translation: CSARGPGAGVVSYNEQFF. The V and J genes are TRBV20-1 and TRBJ2-1; 8 bases map to TRBD2. V shed 1 base, J shed 0 bases, and the junction held 11 bases outside the gene matches. The CDR3 runs 18 residues. From germline, CDR1 is DFQATT and CDR2 SNEGSKA (reference sequence).

In its sample, this clonotype was seen many times. This CDR3 is CSVGGQGVDTQYF. In DNA form, the CDR3 reads TGCAGCGTTGGGGGACAGGGGGTGGATACGCAGTATTTT. The J gene is TRBJ2-3, the V gene TRBV29-1; TRBD1 agrees at 11 bases. CDR3 size: 13 residues. The V segment lost 4 bases and the J segment 6 bases; nucleotides outside the gene matches: 3. Per the germline V gene, CDR1 is SQVTM and CDR2 is ANQGSEA.

This clonotype was observed many times. This rearrangement joins TRBV7-2 to TRBJ2-5; 10 nucleotides match TRBD2. CDR1 is SGHTA, CDR2 FQGNSA, per germline. The junction had 9 bases not matched to a gene; V was cut back by 7 bases and J by 10 bases. The CDR3 runs to 13 residues. The CDR3 bases are TGTGCCAGCACCAAAACCGGACTAGCGGTCCAGTACTTC. Amino acids: CASTKTGLAVQYF.

This clonotype was seen just once. The rearrangement joins TRBV28 to TRBJ2-3, with 9 bases that match TRBD1. The CDR3 is made up of 18 amino acids. Losses at the gene ends were 4 bases for V and 3 bases for J; bases not matched to a gene: 14. Looked up from germline, CDR1 is MDHEN and CDR2 is SYDVKM. CDR3 nucleotides: TGTGCCAGCAGTTCCCAACAGGGACAGGGATTGGAAACAGATACGCAGTATTTT. Protein: CASSSQQGQGLETDTQYF.

This clonotype was counted many times. The rearrangement links TRBV12-3 or TRBV12-4 to TRBJ2-3; D call uncertain. The CDR3 runs 14 residues. The V and J ends lost 3 bases and 4 bases respectively, with 11 bases between them. CDR3 amino acids: CASSFGQSADTQYF. The CDR3 coding sequence is TGTGCCAGCAGTTTTGGGCAGTCGGCAGATACGCAGTATTTT.

This sequence joins TRBV27 and TRBJ2-1; 8 nucleotides align to TRBD2. The CDR3 consists of 15 residues. CDR1 and CDR2 from the germline V gene are MNHEY and SMNVEV (reference sequence). The V and J ends lost 3 bases and 4 bases, in that order; junction bases with no gene match: 5. Written as DNA, the CDR3 is TGTGCCAGCAGTTTCGCCGGCGGGAGGTACAATGAGCAGTTCTTC. As protein: CASSFAGGRYNEQFF.

This clonotype was counted many times. The chain couples TRBV3-1 to TRBJ1-6; 11 bases are a match to TRBD1. This CDR3 is 22 amino acids long. Germline V gene lookup returns CDR1 LGHDT and CDR2 YNNKEL (reference sequence). V was clipped by 0 bases and J by 4 bases; unmatched bases: 17. The DNA of the CDR3 is TGTGCCAGCAGCCAAGAAGTAAGCTTGGACAGGGGGCTTGGGCGATATAATTCACCCCTCCACTTT. It specifies CASSQEVSLDRGLGRYNSPLHF.

This clonotype was counted ten times or more. CDR3 coding DNA: TGTGCCAGCAGCACCCGCGCCGCAGGGGAGAGTTCACCCCTCCACTTT. Encoded protein: CASSTRAAGESSPLHF. The chain is built from TRBV13 and TRBJ1-6; D possibly corresponds to TRBD1 (6 bases). The V gene lost 5 bases and the J gene lost 9 bases, with 20 bases spanning the gap. This CDR3 has 16 amino acids. The germline V gene has CDR1 PRHDT and CDR2 FYEKMQ (reference sequence). Full variable domain (remainder filled in from reference TRBV13 and TRBJ1-6): AAGVIQSPRHLIKEKRETATLKCYPIPRHDTVYWYQQGPGQDPQFLISFYEKMQSDKGSIPDRFSAQQFSDYHSELNMSSLELGDSALYFCASSTRAAGESSPLHFGNGTRLTVT.

This clonotype was counted many times. V is TRBV14 and J is TRBJ2-7, with D tentatively TRBD1 (6 bases). CDR1 is SGHDN, CDR2 FVKESK, per germline. The CDR3 runs 16 residues. The V end was cut by 0 bases, the J end by 4 bases, with 16 bases between. CDR3 region: CASSQEPRTALYEQYF. DNA of the CDR3: TGTGCCAGCAGCCAAGAGCCCCGGACAGCTCTATACGAGCAGTACTTC.

This clonotype was counted many times. The chain carries TRBV7-9 and TRBJ2-5, with TRBD2 identical over 8 bases. CDR3 length equals 13 residues. CDR1 SEHNR and CDR2 FQNEAQ come from the germline V gene (reference sequence). Germline trimming cut 8 bases from V and 5 bases from J; bases unmatched to any gene: 7. The CDR3 region has the DNA TGTGCCAGCGCTGTCGGGGGGGCGGAGACCCAGTACTTC. Protein sequence: CASAVGGAETQYF.